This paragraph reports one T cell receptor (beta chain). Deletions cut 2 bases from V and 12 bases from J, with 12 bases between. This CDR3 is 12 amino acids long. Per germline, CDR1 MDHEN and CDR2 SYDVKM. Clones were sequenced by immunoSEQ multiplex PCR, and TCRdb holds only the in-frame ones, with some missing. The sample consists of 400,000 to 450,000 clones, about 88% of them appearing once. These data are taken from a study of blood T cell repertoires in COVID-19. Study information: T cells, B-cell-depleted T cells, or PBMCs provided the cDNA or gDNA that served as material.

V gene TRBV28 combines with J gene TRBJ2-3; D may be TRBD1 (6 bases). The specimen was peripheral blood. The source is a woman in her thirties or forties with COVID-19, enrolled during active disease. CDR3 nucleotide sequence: TGTGCCAGCAGTTTAGGGCCCAGGGGACAGTATTTT. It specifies CASSLGPRGQYF.